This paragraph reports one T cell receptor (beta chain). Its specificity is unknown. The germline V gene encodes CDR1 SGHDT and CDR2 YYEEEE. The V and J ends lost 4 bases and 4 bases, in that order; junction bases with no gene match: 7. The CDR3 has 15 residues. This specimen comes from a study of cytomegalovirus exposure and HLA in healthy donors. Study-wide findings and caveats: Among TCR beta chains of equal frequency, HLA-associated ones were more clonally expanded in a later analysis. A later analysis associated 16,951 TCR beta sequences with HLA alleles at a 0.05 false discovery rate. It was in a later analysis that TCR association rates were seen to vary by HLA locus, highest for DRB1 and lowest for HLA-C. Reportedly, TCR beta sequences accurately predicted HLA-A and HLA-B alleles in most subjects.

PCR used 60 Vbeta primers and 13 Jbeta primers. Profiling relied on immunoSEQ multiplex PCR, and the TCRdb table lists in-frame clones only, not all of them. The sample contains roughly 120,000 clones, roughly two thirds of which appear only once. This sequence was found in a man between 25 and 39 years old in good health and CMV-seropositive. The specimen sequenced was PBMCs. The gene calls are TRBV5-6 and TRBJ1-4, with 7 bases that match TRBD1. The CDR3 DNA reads TGTGCCAGCAGCGTGGGGACAGAATATAATGAAAAACTGTTTTTT. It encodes CASSVGTEYNEKLFF.